What follows describes a single TCR beta chain. The ends were cut back, 9 bases at V and 0 bases at J, with 11 bases in the middle. The germline CDR1 and CDR2 sequences are SGHTA and FQGTGA. The CDR3 runs 13 residues. The time point was: after dendritic cell vaccination, including at tumor progression/relapse. The immunoSEQ assay amplified TCRB CDR3 from up to roughly 2 ug DNA. TCRdb's copy holds only in-frame clones and misses some; the assay was immunoSEQ multiplex PCR. Among 50,000 to 65,000 clones listed, 85% were seen once. This sample was taken from a study of glioma-infiltrating T cells after dendritic cell vaccination.

Material: blood, obtained after dendritic cell vaccination. The chain joins TRBV7-3 to TRBJ1-1; no firm D call. This receptor was identified in a human donor with glioblastoma. The CDR3 here is CASRLQMNTEAFF. CDR3 DNA: TGTGCCAGTCGTCTTCAGATGAACACTGAAGCTTTCTTT. The full variable domain, in which reference TRBV7-3 and TRBJ1-1 provide the parts outside the CDR3, is GAGVSQTPSNKVTEKGKYVELRCDPISGHTALYWYRQSLGQGPEFLIYFQGTGAADDSGLPNDRFFAVRPEGSVSTLKIQRTERGDSAVYLCASRLQMNTEAFFGQGTRLTVV.